The rows below give T cell receptor beta chains drawn from one sample of a study of T-cell reconstitution after alpha-beta-depleted transplantation in children. One entry per CDR3 protein, called by TCRdb with MiXCR from the PCR reads. The table shows approximately 400,000 distinct CDR3 sequences, with roughly 10% occurring only once. Sample: PBMCs from the stem cell graft donor, taken from the stem cell graft. All receptors come from a human donor who donated a stem cell graft to a child with acute myeloid leukemia. Each CDR3 is given with its conserved first and last residue. A D gene is named only where the DNA matches it firmly. Size values are once, few and many counts, or a class for expanded clones, and some rows have none.

J: TRBJ2-7; D: -; size: few; V: TRBV7-2; CDR3: CASSRRTETYEQYF; DNA: TGTGCCAGCAGCAGAAGGACTGAGACCTACGAGCAGTACTTC
J: TRBJ2-1; D: TRBD2; size: few; V: TRBV11-1; CDR3: CASSPGLAGASEQFF; DNA: TGTGCCAGCAGCCCTGGACTAGCGGGAGCATCTGAGCAGTTCTTC
J: TRBJ2-6; D: TRBD1; size: few; V: TRBV10-3; CDR3: CASEGTGGSGANVLTF; DNA: TGTGCCTCCGAAGGGACAGGGGGCTCTGGGGCCAACGTCCTGACTTTC
J: TRBJ2-5; D: -; size: -; V: TRBV7-2; CDR3: CASSLEGANQETQYF; DNA: TGTGCCAGCAGCTTAGAGGGCGCGAACCAAGAGACCCAGTACTTC
J: TRBJ2-1; D: TRBD2; size: many; V: TRBV9; CDR3: CASSSGTSGSTEQFF; DNA: TGTGCCAGCAGCTCCGGGACTAGCGGGAGTACTGAGCAGTTCTTC
J: TRBJ1-4; D: TRBD1; size: -; V: TRBV6-1; CDR3: CASSRQDRGEKLFF; DNA: TGTGCCAGCAGTCGACAGGACAGGGGTGAAAAACTGTTTTTT
J: TRBJ2-3; D: TRBD2; size: many; V: TRBV6-1; CDR3: CASRRTSGSLSTDTQYF; DNA: TGTGCCAGCAGACGGACTAGCGGGAGCCTGAGCACAGATACGCAGTATTTT
J: TRBJ1-5; D: -; size: few; V: TRBV7-2; CDR3: CASTPRGWDQPQHF; DNA: TGTGCCAGCACCCCTCGGGGCTGGGATCAGCCCCAGCATTTT
J: TRBJ1-5; D: TRBD1; size: many; V: TRBV6-1; CDR3: CASSESRTGDQPQHF; DNA: TGTGCCAGCAGTGAATCTAGGACAGGGGATCAGCCCCAGCATTTT
J: TRBJ2-1; D: TRBD2; size: -; V: TRBV29-1; CDR3: CSVEWGLAGGGEQFF; DNA: TGCAGCGTGGAGTGGGGACTAGCGGGAGGGGGTGAGCAGTTCTTC
J: TRBJ2-5; D: -; size: -; V: TRBV4-1; CDR3: CASSQGPGLPAETQYF; DNA: TGCGCCAGCAGCCAAGGGCCGGGCCTACCGGCGGAGACCCAGTACTTC
J: TRBJ1-2; D: -; size: few; V: TRBV27; CDR3: CASRAGGDYGYTF; DNA: TGTGCCAGCAGGGCCGGTGGGGACTATGGCTACACCTTC
J: TRBJ1-4; D: TRBD1; size: few; V: TRBV19; CDR3: CASSPSGTANEKLFF; DNA: TGTGCCAGTAGCCCCTCCGGGACAGCTAATGAAAAACTGTTTTTT
J: TRBJ1-2; D: TRBD1; size: -; V: TRBV12-3/TRBV12-4; CDR3: CASSQTGTGGYGYTF; DNA: TGTGCCAGCAGTCAGACCGGGACAGGGGGCTATGGCTACACCTTC
J: TRBJ2-2; D: TRBD1; size: -; V: TRBV18; CDR3: CASSTGGGTGERFF; DNA: TGTGCCAGCTCGACAGGGGGCGGAACCGGGGAGCGGTTTTTT
J: TRBJ2-7; D: -; size: -; V: TRBV27; CDR3: CASALVGVVSYEQYF; DNA: TGTGCCAGCGCCCTGGTGGGGGTTGTCTCCTACGAGCAGTACTTC
J: TRBJ1-5; D: TRBD1; size: -; V: TRBV12-3/TRBV12-4; CDR3: CASSWDRVNQPQHF; DNA: TGTGCCAGCAGTTGGGACAGGGTCAATCAGCCCCAGCATTTT
J: TRBJ2-1; D: TRBD2; size: few; V: TRBV7-6; CDR3: CASSAGTSGGYFSYNEQFF; DNA: TGTGCCAGCAGCGCCGGGACTAGCGGGGGGTATTTCTCCTACAATGAGCAGTTCTTC
J: TRBJ2-3; D: TRBD2; size: -; V: TRBV5-1; CDR3: CASSYGLAGSISTDTQYF; DNA: TGCGCCAGCAGCTACGGACTAGCGGGGAGCATTAGCACAGATACGCAGTATTTT
J: TRBJ2-2; D: TRBD2; size: few; V: TRBV12-3/TRBV12-4; CDR3: CASSSGRTANTGELFF; DNA: TGTGCCAGCAGTTCCGGGAGGACTGCGAACACCGGGGAGCTGTTTTTT
J: TRBJ1-1; D: -; size: few; V: TRBV15; CDR3: CATSRVGTDTEAFF; DNA: TGTGCCACCAGCAGAGTGGGTACAGACACTGAAGCTTTCTTT
J: TRBJ2-5; D: -; size: many; V: TRBV7-7; CDR3: CASSVLQGRETQYF; DNA: TGTGCTAGCAGCGTATTACAGGGCCGGGAGACCCAGTACTTC
J: TRBJ2-2; D: -; size: -; V: TRBV9; CDR3: CASSPGIRTGELFF; DNA: TGTGCCAGCAGTCCAGGGATACGCACCGGGGAGCTGTTTTTT
J: TRBJ1-5; D: -; size: -; V: TRBV27; CDR3: CASSFGRGNQPQHF; DNA: TGTGCCAGCAGTTTTGGTAGGGGCAATCAGCCCCAGCATTTT
J: TRBJ2-3; D: -; size: -; V: TRBV6-1; CDR3: CASSDYRADTQYF; DNA: TGTGCCAGCAGTGATTACAGGGCCGATACGCAGTATTTT
J: TRBJ2-1; D: TRBD1; size: many; V: TRBV6-5; CDR3: CASSSRDRVYNEQFF; DNA: TGTGCCAGCAGTTCCCGAGACAGGGTCTACAATGAGCAGTTCTTC
J: TRBJ1-5; D: -; size: -; V: TRBV5-1; CDR3: CASTKSVAVNSNQPQHF; DNA: TGCGCCAGCACTAAGTCGGTGGCGGTGAATAGCAATCAGCCCCAGCATTTT
J: TRBJ2-7; D: -; size: few; V: TRBV7-2; CDR3: CASSGVGGIYEQYF; DNA: TGTGCCAGCAGCGGAGTGGGCGGGATTTACGAGCAGTACTTC